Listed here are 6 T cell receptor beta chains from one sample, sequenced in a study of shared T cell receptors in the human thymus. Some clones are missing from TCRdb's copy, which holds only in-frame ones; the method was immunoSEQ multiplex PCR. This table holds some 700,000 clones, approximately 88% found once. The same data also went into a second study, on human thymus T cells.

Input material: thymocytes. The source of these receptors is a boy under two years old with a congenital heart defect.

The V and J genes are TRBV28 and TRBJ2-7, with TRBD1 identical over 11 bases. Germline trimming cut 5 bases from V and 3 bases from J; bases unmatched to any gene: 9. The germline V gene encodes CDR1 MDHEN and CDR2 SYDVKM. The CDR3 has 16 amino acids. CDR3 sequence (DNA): TGTGCCAGCAGTCCCCAGGCCGGGACAGGGGGCTACGAGCAGTACTTC. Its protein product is CASSPQAGTGGYEQYF.

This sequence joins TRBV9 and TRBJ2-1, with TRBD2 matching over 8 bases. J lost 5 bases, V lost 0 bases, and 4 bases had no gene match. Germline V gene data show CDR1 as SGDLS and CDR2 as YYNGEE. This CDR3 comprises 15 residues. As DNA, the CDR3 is TGTGCCAGCAGCGTAGCTGGGACTAGGAACAATGAGCAGTTCTTC. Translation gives CASSVAGTRNNEQFF.

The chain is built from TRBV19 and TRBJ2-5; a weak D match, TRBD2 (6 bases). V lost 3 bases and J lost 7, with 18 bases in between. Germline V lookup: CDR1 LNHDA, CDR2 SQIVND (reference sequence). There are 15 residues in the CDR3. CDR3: CASSIKSSGAGTQYF. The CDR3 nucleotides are TGTGCCAGTAGTATTAAGAGTTCCGGAGCGGGGACCCAGTACTTC.

The CDR3 sequence is CASSFGAGDYEQYF. The DNA of the CDR3 is TGTGCCAGCAGTTTCGGGGCAGGGGACTACGAGCAGTACTTC. The chain carries TRBV27 and TRBJ2-7; TRBD1 might be the D (6 bases). In germline, CDR1 is MNHEY, CDR2 SMNVEV (reference sequence). The CDR3 contains 14 residues. V lost 3 bases to trimming and J lost 3 bases, with 12 bases between them.

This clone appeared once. Written as DNA, the CDR3 is TGTGCCAGCAGCCAAGCGCGGGACTCCTACAATGAGCAGTTCTTC. Protein: CASSQARDSYNEQFF. The chain is built from TRBV14 and TRBJ2-1; the D gene is possibly TRBD2 (6 bases). CDR3 length: 15 residues. The V end was cut by 1 base, the J end by 0 bases, with 7 bases between. CDR1 is SGHDN, CDR2 FVKESK, per germline.

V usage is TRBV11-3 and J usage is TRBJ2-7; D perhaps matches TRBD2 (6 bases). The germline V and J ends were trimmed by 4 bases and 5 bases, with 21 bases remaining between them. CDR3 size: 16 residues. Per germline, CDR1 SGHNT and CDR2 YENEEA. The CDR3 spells CASSSTPTEGGHEQYF. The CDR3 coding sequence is TGTGCCAGCAGCTCAACCCCGACAGAGGGAGGCCACGAGCAGTACTTC.